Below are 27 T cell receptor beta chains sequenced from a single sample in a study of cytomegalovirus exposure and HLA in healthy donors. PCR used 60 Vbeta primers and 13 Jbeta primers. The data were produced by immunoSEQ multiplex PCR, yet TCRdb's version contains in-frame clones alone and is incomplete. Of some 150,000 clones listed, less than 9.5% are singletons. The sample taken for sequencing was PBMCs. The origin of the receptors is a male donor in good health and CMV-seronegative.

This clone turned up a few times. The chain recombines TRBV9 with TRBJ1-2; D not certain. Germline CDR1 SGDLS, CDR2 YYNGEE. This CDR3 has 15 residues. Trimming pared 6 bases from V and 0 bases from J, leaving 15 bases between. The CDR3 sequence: CASTPTGTANYGYTF. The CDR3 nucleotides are TGTGCCAGCACACCAACGGGTACGGCTAACTATGGCTACACCTTC.

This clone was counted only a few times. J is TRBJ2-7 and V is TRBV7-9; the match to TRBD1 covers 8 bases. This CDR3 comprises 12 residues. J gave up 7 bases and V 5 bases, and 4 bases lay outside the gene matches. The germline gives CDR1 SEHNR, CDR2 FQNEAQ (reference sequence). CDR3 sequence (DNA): TGTGCCAGCAGCGGACAGGGCTTGGAGCAGTACTTC. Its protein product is CASSGQGLEQYF.

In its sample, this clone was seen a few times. Written as DNA, the CDR3 is TGTGCCAGCAGTGAGTCGGGGTCAGGCTATGGCTACACCTTC. Amino acids: CASSESGSGYGYTF. The chain links TRBV6-1 to TRBJ1-2; no clear D. The CDR3 is 14 amino acids. The germline V gene encodes CDR1 MNHNS and CDR2 SASEGT. Trimming stripped 3 bases from V and 4 bases from J, with 12 bases between.

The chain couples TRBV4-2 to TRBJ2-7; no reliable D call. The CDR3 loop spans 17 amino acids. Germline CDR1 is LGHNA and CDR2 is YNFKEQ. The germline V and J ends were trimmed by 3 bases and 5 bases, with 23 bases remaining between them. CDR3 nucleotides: TGTGCCAGCAGCCAGATTAATAGAGGTCCGACGTCCAACGAGCAGTACTTC. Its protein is CASSQINRGPTSNEQYF.

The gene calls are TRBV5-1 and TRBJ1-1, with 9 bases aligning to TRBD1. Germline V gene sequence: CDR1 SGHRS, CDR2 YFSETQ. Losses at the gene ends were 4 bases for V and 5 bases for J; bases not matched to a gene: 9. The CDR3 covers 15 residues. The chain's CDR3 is CASSPHRGRRTEAFF. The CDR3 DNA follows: TGCGCCAGCAGCCCCCACAGGGGGCGAAGGACTGAAGCTTTCTTT.

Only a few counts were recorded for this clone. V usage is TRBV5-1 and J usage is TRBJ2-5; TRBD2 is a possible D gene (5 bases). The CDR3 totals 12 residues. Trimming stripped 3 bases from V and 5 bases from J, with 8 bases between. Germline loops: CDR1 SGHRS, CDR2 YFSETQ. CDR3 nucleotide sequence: TGCGCCAGCAGCTCCTCGGGGGAGACCCAGTACTTC. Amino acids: CASSSSGETQYF. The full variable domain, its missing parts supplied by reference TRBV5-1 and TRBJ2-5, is KAGVTQTPRYLIKTRGQQVTLSCSPISGHRSVSWYQQTPGQGLQFLFEYFSETQRNKGNFPGRFSGRQFSNSRSEMNVSTLELGDSALYLCASSSSGETQYFGPGTRLLVL.

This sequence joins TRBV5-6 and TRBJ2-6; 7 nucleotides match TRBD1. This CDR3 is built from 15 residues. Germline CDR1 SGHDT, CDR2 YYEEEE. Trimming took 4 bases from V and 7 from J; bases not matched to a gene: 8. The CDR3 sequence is CASSPTGQVANVLTF. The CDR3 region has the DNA TGTGCCAGCAGCCCGACAGGGCAAGTAGCCAACGTCCTGACTTTC. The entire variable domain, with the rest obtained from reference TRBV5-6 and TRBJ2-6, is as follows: DAGVTQSPTHLIKTRGQQVTLRCSPKSGHDTVSWYQQALGQGPQFIFQYYEEEERQRGNFPDRFSGHQFPNYSSELNVNALLLGDSALYLCASSPTGQVANVLTFGAGSRLTVL.

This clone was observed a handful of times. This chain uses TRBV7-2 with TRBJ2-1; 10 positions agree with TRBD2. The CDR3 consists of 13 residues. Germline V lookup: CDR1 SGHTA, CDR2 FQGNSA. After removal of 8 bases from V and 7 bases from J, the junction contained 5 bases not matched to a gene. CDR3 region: CASRASGGNEQFF. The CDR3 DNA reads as TGTGCCAGCCGGGCTAGCGGGGGTAATGAGCAGTTCTTC.

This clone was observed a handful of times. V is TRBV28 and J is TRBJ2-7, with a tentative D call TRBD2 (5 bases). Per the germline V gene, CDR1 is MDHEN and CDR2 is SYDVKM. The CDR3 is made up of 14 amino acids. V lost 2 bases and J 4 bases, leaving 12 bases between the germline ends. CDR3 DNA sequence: TGTGCCAGCAGTTTAAAACTAGGAGATTACGAGCAGTACTTC. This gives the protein CASSLKLGDYEQYF.

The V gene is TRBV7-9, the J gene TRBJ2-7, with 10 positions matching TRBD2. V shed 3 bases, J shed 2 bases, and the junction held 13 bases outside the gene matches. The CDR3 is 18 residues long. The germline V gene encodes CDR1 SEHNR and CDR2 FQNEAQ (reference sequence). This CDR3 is CASSFPTSGYDPTYEQYF. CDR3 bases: TGTGCCAGCAGCTTTCCGACTAGCGGGTACGATCCTACCTACGAGCAGTACTTC.

CDR3 DNA sequence: TGTGCCAGCAGTTTAGCAGCCTACGAGCAGTACTTC. The encoded protein is CASSLAAYEQYF. This chain joins TRBV28 and TRBJ2-7, with D unclear. This CDR3 region has 12 residues. V was cut by 2 bases and J by 2 bases, with 4 bases left in between. Germline-derived CDR1 and CDR2 are MDHEN and SYDVKM. Drawing the rest from reference TRBV28 and TRBJ2-7, the complete variable domain is DVKVTQSSRYLVKRTGEKVFLECVQDMDHENMFWYRQDPGLGLRLIYFSYDVKMKEKGDIPEGYSVSREKKERFSLILESASTNQTSMYLCASSLAAYEQYFGPGTRLTVT.

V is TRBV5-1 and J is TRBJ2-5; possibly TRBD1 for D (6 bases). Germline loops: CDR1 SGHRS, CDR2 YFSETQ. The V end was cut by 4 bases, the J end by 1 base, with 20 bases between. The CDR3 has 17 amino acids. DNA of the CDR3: TGCGCCAGCAGCCCGCCCTGGACAGTGTCGCCCCAAGAGACCCAGTACTTC. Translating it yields CASSPPWTVSPQETQYF.

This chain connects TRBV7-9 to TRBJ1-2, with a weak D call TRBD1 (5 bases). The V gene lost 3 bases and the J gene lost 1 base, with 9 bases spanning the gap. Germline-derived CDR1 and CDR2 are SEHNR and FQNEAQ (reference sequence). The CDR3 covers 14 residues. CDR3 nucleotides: TGTGCCAGCAGCTTCGGCAGGGATAACTATGGCTACACCTTC. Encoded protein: CASSFGRDNYGYTF.

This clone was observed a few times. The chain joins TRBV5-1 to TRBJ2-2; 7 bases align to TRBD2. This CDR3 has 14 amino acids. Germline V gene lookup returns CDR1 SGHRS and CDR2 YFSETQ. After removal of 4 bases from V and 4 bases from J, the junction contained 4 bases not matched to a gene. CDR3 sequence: CASSPGRSTGELFF. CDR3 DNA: TGCGCCAGCAGCCCCGGGAGGAGCACCGGGGAGCTGTTTTTT.

CDR3 DNA: TGTGCCAGCAGCAATCTCCGGGACAGGGGCACAGATACGCAGTATTTT. Amino acids: CASSNLRDRGTDTQYF. This rearrangement joins TRBV5-4 to TRBJ2-3, with TRBD1 identical over 9 bases. The CDR3 sequence is 16 residues long. The junction had 7 bases not matched to a gene; V was cut back by 4 bases and J by 1 base. The V gene's germline CDR1 is SGHNT and CDR2 YYREEE (reference sequence).

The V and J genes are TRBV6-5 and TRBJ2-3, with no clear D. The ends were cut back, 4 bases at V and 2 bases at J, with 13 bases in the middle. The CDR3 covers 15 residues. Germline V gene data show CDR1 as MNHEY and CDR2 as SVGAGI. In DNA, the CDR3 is TGTGCCAGCAGTTTGAGAGGCGGTCACACAGATACGCAGTATTTT. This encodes CASSLRGGHTDTQYF.

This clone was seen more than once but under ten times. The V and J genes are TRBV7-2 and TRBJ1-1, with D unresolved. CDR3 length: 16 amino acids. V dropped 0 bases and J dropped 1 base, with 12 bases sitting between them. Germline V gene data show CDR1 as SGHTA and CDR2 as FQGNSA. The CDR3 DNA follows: TGTGCCAGCAGCTTAGCGGTTTCGGTCCCGAACACTGAAGCTTTCTTT. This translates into CASSLAVSVPNTEAFF.

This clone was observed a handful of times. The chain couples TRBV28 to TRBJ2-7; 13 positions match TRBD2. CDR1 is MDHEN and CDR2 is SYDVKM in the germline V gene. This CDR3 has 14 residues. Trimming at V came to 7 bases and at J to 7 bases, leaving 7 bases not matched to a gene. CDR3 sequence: CASITSGGAGEQYF. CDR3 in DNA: TGTGCCAGCATAACTAGCGGGGGGGCAGGGGAGCAGTACTTC.

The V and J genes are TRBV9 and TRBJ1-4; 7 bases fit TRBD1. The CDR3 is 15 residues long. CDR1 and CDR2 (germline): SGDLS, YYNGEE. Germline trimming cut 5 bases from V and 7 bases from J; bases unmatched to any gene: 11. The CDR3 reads CASSKQGRLGEKLFF. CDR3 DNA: TGTGCCAGCAGTAAACAGGGGAGGTTAGGTGAAAAACTGTTTTTT.

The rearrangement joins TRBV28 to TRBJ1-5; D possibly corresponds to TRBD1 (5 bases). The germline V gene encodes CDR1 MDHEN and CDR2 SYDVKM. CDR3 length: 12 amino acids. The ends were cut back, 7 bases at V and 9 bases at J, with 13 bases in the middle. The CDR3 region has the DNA TGTGCCAGCATAACAGGTAGCCGGCCCCAGCATTTT. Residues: CASITGSRPQHF.

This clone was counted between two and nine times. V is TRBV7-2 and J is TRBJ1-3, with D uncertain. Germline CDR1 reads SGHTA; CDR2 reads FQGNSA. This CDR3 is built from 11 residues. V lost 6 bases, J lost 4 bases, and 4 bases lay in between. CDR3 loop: CASRAGNTIYF. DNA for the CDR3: TGTGCCAGCAGGGCAGGAAACACCATATATTTT.

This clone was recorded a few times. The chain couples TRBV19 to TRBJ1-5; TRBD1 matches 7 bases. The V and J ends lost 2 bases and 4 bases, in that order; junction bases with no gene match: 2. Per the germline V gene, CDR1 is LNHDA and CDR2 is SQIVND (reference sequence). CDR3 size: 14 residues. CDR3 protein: CASSILQGNQPQHF. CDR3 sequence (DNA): TGTGCCAGTAGTATATTACAGGGGAATCAGCCCCAGCATTTT.

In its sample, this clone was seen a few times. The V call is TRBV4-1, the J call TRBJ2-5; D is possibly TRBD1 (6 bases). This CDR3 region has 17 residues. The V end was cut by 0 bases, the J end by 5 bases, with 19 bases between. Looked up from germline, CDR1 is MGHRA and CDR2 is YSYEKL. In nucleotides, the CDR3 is TGCGCCAGCAGCCAAGAACGTGACCTCACAGGGTATGAGACCCAGTACTTC. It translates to CASSQERDLTGYETQYF.

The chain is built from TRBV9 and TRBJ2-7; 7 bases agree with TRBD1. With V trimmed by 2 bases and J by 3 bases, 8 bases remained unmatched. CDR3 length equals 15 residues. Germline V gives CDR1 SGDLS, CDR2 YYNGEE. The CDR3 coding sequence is TGTGCCAGCAGCGTGGGACAGTTGACGGTCTACGAGCAGTACGTC. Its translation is CASSVGQLTVYEQYV.

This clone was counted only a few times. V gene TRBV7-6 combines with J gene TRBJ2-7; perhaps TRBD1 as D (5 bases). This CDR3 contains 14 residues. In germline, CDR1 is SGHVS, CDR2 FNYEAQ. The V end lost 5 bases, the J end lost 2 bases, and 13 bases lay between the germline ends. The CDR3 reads CASSPLGQTYEQYF. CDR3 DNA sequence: TGTGCCAGCAGCCCCCTGGGGCAGACCTACGAGCAGTACTTC.

CDR3 amino acids: CASSVGGGLDEQYF. The CDR3 coding sequence is TGTGCCAGCAGCGTAGGCGGGGGCCTCGACGAGCAGTACTTC. V is TRBV9 and J is TRBJ2-7; maybe TRBD2 (7 bases). The germline gives CDR1 SGDLS, CDR2 YYNGEE. The CDR3 is made up of 14 amino acids. Trimming removed 0 bases at V and 5 bases at J, with 12 bases between.

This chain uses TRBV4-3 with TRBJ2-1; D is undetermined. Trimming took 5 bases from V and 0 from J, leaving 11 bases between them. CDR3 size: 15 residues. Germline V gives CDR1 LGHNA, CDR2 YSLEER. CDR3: CASSLDRSSYNEQFF. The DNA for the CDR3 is TGCGCCAGCAGCTTAGACCGGAGCTCCTACAATGAGCAGTTCTTC.